Below are 10 T cell receptor beta chains sequenced from a single sample in a study of siplizumab effects on memory and regulatory T cells. Clones were sequenced by immunoSEQ multiplex PCR, and TCRdb holds only the in-frame ones, with some missing. Of approximately 65,000 clones listed, around four fifths are singletons. What was sequenced was memory CD4+ T cells sorted from blood. All receptors come from a human donor in good health.

This sequence joins TRBV9 and TRBJ2-5; D is uncertain. V lost 3 bases and J 4 bases, leaving 7 bases between the germline ends. Looked up from germline, CDR1 is SGDLS and CDR2 is YYNGEE. This CDR3 is built from 12 residues. CDR3 bases: TGTGCCAGCAGCGCCTATGGAGAGACCCAGTACTTC. Encoded protein: CASSAYGETQYF.

CDR3 sequence (DNA): TGTGCCAGCAGTTACTCGATGGTCGCGAGTAATTCACCCCTCCACTTT. Protein: CASSYSMVASNSPLHF. The chain recombines TRBV6-5 with TRBJ1-6; D is unresolved. This CDR3 has 16 residues. The V and J ends lost 0 bases and 6 bases respectively, with 12 bases between them. Germline V gene data show CDR1 as MNHEY and CDR2 as SVGAGI.

This clone was recorded only once. The chain carries TRBV7-6 and TRBJ2-7; 11 nucleotides match TRBD2. The CDR3 length is 17 residues. The ends lost 4 bases at V and 6 bases at J; junction bases unmatched: 14. Germline lookup yields CDR1 SGHVS and CDR2 FNYEAQ. This CDR3 reads CASSSTTGGTSGVEQYF. The CDR3 DNA is TGTGCCAGCAGCTCGACAACCGGAGGGACTAGCGGAGTCGAGCAGTACTTC.

As concerns this clone: A junction boundary mismatches the germline segment, possibly from a read error. The sample has other DNA sequences that encode this CDR3 too. The chain combines TRBV28 with TRBJ1-1; 7 bases fit TRBD1. Germline values: CDR1 MDHEN, CDR2 SYDVKM. The length of the CDR3 is 13 residues. CDR3 region: CASTGQAGTEAFF. CDR3 DNA sequence: TGTGCCAGCACTGGACAGGCAGGGACTGAGGCTTTCTTT.

This rearrangement joins TRBV19 to TRBJ1-1; unclear D gene. The ends were cut back, 7 bases at V and 6 bases at J, with 18 bases in the middle. This CDR3 region has 14 residues. Germline assignment: CDR1 LNHDA and CDR2 SQIVND (reference sequence). In DNA form, the CDR3 reads TGTGCCAGTACCCAAGGAGGGAATAGGGCTGAAGCTTTCTTT. Encoded protein: CASTQGGNRAEAFF.

V usage is TRBV9 and J usage is TRBJ2-5, with TRBD1 matching over 9 bases. The CDR3 is 17 residues long. The trim removed 5 bases at V and 5 bases at J, leaving 16 bases unmatched. The V gene's germline CDR1 is SGDLS and CDR2 YYNGEE. CDR3 amino acids: CASSPGERQGVGETQYF. For the CDR3, the DNA is TGTGCCAGCAGTCCAGGGGAGAGACAGGGGGTTGGGGAGACCCAGTACTTC. The full variable domain, completed using reference TRBV9 and TRBJ2-5, is DSGVTQTPKHLITATGQRVTLRCSPRSGDLSVYWYQQSLDQGLQFLIQYYNGEERAKGNILERFSAQQFPDLHSELNLSSLELGDSALYFCASSPGERQGVGETQYFGPGTRLLVL.

The J gene is TRBJ2-7, the V gene TRBV10-2; TRBD2 agrees at 12 bases. The V segment lost 6 bases and the J segment 2 bases; nucleotides outside the gene matches: 8. Germline V CDR1 and CDR2: WSHSY, SAAADI. This CDR3 has 16 amino acids. The CDR3 coding sequence is TGCGCCAGCAGACCAGTCCTAGCGGGAGGGCCCTACGAGCAGTACTTC. It encodes CASRPVLAGGPYEQYF.

V usage is TRBV5-4 and J usage is TRBJ2-1; perhaps TRBD1 as D (6 bases). Trimming cost V 1 base and J 8 bases, with 10 bases left between them. Germline V gene data show CDR1 as SGHNT and CDR2 as YYREEE (reference sequence). The CDR3 totals 13 residues. CDR3 sequence reads: CASSLQGQDEQFF. In nucleotides, the CDR3 is TGTGCCAGCAGCTTGCAGGGGCAAGATGAGCAGTTCTTC.

In this sample, this clone turned up once. The chain joins TRBV14 to TRBJ1-2; D is undetermined. Trimming left V 5 bases short and J 4 bases short, with 11 bases between. CDR3 length equals 13 residues. Germline V CDR1 and CDR2: SGHDN, FVKESK. Here the CDR3 DNA reads TGTGCCAGCAGCGCCGGGCCTGGCTATGGCTACACCTTC. Residues: CASSAGPGYGYTF.

In this sample, this clone turned up a few times. This chain links TRBV6-6 with TRBJ2-3; D uncertain. Trimming stripped 0 bases from V and 0 bases from J, with 4 bases between. The CDR3 contains 14 residues. Germline CDR1 reads MNHNY; CDR2 reads SVGAGI (reference sequence). This CDR3 is CASSYSVSTDTQYF. The CDR3 DNA is TGTGCCAGCAGTTACTCTGTGAGCACAGATACGCAGTATTTT.